This is a list of T cell receptor beta chains from one sample in a study of cytomegalovirus exposure and HLA in healthy donors. TCRdb's copy holds only in-frame clones and misses some; the assay was immunoSEQ multiplex PCR. The sample comprises approximately 90,000 clones, around 73% of which are singletons, and around 3% rests with the top ten. The sample taken for sequencing was PBMCs. The source of these receptors is a man aged 40-49 years in good health and CMV-seronegative. Both conserved end residues are part of each CDR3. The D gene is left open where the match is weak. Not every row has a clone size; where given, it reads once, few, many or a size class.

size	D	V	J	DNA	CDR3
.	.	TRBV5-4	TRBJ2-7	TGTGCCAGCAGCTTGGGTGGCGCAGGGGCCTACGAGCAGTACTTC	CASSLGGAGAYEQYF
.	.	TRBV11-2	TRBJ2-7	TGTGCCAGCAGCTTAACAGGGTACTCCTACGAGCAGTACTTC	CASSLTGYSYEQYF
.	.	TRBV21-1	TRBJ1-1	TGTGCCAGCAGCAAAGGGGGCTGGCAGGATGTGGCCATGAACACTGAAGCTTTCTTT	CASSKGGWQDVAMNTEAFF
.	.	TRBV2	TRBJ1-1	TGTGCCAGCAGTGCGGTCGGGAACACTGAAGCTTTCTTT	CASSAVGNTEAFF
.	.	TRBV6-1	TRBJ1-5	TGTGCCAGCAGTGAATCCGGGTCTGTCGCTCAGCCCCAGCATTTT	CASSESGSVAQPQHF
.	.	TRBV9	TRBJ1-2	TGTGCCAGCAGCTATTCCGGGCCAGAGGGCTATGGCTACACCTTC	CASSYSGPEGYGYTF
.	TRBD2	TRBV15	TRBJ2-3	TGTGCCACCAGCAAGGGCGGGAGTGACACAGATACGCAGTATTTT	CATSKGGSDTDTQYF
.	.	TRBV28	TRBJ1-5	TGTGCCAGCAGTTTAAGGGACAACATCACTCCCCAGCATTTT	CASSLRDNITPQHF
.	TRBD2	TRBV19	TRBJ2-1	TGTGCCAGTAGTATCCGGAGCAGCGGGACCCACAATGAGCAGTTCTTC	CASSIRSSGTHNEQFF
.	.	TRBV5-1	TRBJ1-5	TGCGCCAGCAGCTTGGAGGGGGGGGGCCAGCCCCAGCATTTT	CASSLEGGGQPQHF
.	TRBD2	TRBV2	TRBJ2-2	TGTGCCAGCGGACTAGCGGGACACACCGGGGAGCTGTTTTTT	CASGLAGHTGELFF
.	.	TRBV6-1	TRBJ1-2	TGTGCCAGCAGTGAAGCGCGGGTCCGCGGCGGCTACACCTTC	CASSEARVRGGYTF
.	TRBD2	TRBV7-6	TRBJ2-5	TGTGCCAGCAGCTTGAGGATAGCGGGAGCTGTCCAAGAGACCCAGTACTTC	CASSLRIAGAVQETQYF
.	TRBD1	TRBV28	TRBJ2-5	TGTGCCAGCAGTTTACCGGACAGGGCCCACCGGTACTTC	CASSLPDRAHRYF
once	TRBD1	TRBV7-4	TRBJ2-7	TGTGCCAGCAGCCTGCTTACAGGGGGCATTTCCTACGAGCAGTACTTC	CASSLLTGGISYEQYF